The entry below gives a single T cell receptor (beta chain) sequence along with its context. Sample time point: time of PML onset. This sample was included in a study of multiple sclerosis patients with progressive multifocal leukoencephalopathy. TCRdb's copy holds only in-frame clones and misses some; the assay was immunoSEQ multiplex PCR. The data hold roughly 28,000 clones, with approximately 89% observed a single time. There are 14 residues in the CDR3. Trimming pared 7 bases from V and 4 bases from J, leaving 14 bases between. The V gene's germline CDR1 is ENHRY and CDR2 SYGVKD. The sample consisted of PBMCs, taken from a patient treated with natalizumab. The receptor was derived from a woman aged 25 to 39 with progressive multifocal leukoencephalopathy. This rearrangement joins TRBV10-3 to TRBJ2-1, with D possibly TRBD2 on 6 matching bases. CDR3 in DNA: TGTGCCATCACCAGAGGAGGGCTTTACAATGAGCAGTTCTTC. It yields the protein CAITRGGLYNEQFF.